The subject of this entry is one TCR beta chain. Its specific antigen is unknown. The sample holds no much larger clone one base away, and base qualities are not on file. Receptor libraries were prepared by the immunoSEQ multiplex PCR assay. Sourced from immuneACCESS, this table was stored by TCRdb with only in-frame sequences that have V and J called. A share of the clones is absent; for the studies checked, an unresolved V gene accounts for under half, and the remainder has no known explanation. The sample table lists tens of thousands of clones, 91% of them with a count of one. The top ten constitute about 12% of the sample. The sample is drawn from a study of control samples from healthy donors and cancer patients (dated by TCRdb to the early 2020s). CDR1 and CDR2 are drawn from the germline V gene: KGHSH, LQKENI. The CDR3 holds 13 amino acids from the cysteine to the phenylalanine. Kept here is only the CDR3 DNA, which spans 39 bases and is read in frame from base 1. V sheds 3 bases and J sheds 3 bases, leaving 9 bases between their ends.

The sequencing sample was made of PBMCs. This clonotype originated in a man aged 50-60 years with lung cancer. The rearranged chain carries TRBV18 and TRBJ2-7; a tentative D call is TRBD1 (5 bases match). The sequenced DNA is TGTGCCAGCTCACCCATCAGGGACTACGAGCAGTACTTC. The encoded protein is CASSPIRDYEQYF.